This TCR beta chain originates from a study of cytomegalovirus exposure and HLA in healthy donors. Study-wide results and caveats: Most subjects' HLA-A and HLA-B alleles were reportedly predicted from TCR beta sequences. Later analysis suggested links between common viral pathogens and several top significant clusters. The Asian-associated ancestry cluster reportedly had fewer N-insertions than the roughly 720-donor mean in a later analysis.

This clone occurred once. As yet, its antigen is unknown. The PCR made use of 60 Vbeta and 13 Jbeta primers. Here immunoSEQ multiplex PCR was the method, and the copy in TCRdb shows in-frame clones only, minus some. The sample consists of 150,000 to 180,000 clones, 65% to 80% of them appearing once. This CDR3 has 14 residues. The germline CDR1 and CDR2 sequences are MNHNS and SASEGT. Germline trimming cut 6 bases from V and 0 bases from J; bases unmatched to any gene: 3. The TCR originated in a woman between 40 and 50 years old in good health and CMV-seronegative. Sequencing used PBMCs. The chain links TRBV6-1 to TRBJ2-7, with 9 bases lining up with TRBD1. The DNA for the CDR3 is TGTGCCAGCAGGGGGACAGGGAACTCCTACGAGCAGTACTTC. The encoded protein is CASRGTGNSYEQYF.